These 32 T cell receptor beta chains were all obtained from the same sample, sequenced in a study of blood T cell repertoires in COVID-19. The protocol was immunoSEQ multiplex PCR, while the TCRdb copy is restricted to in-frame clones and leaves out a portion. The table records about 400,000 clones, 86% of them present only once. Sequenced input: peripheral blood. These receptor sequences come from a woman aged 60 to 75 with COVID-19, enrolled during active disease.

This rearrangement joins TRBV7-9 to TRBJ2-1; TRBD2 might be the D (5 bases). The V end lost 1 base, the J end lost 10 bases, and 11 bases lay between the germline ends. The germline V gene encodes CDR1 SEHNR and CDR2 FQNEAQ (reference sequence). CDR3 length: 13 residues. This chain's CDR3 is CASSLVTGSEQFF. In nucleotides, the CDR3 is TGTGCCAGCAGCTTAGTAACGGGGTCCGAGCAGTTCTTC.

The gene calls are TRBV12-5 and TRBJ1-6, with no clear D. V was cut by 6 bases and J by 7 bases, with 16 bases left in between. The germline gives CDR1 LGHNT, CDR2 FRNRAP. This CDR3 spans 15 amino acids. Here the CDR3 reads CASGPSINYNSPLHF. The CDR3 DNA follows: TGTGCTAGTGGCCCTTCTATCAATTACAATTCACCCCTCCACTTT.

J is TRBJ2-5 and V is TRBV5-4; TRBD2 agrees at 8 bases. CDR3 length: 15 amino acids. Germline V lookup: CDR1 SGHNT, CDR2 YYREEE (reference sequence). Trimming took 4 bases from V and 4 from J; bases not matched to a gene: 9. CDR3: CASSPRGGGRETQYF. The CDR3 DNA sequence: TGTGCCAGCAGCCCCCGGGGGGGCGGTCGAGAGACCCAGTACTTC.

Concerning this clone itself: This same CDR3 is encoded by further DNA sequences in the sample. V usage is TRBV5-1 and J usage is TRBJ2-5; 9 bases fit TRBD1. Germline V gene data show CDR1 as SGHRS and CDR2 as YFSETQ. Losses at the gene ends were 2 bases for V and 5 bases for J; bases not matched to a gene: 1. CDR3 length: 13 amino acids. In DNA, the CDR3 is TGCGCCAGCAGCTTACAGGGGGCCGAGACCCAGTACTTC. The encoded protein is CASSLQGAETQYF. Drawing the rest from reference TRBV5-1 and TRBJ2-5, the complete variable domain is KAGVTQTPRYLIKTRGQQVTLSCSPISGHRSVSWYQQTPGQGLQFLFEYFSETQRNKGNFPGRFSGRQFSNSRSEMNVSTLELGDSALYLCASSLQGAETQYFGPGTRLLVL.

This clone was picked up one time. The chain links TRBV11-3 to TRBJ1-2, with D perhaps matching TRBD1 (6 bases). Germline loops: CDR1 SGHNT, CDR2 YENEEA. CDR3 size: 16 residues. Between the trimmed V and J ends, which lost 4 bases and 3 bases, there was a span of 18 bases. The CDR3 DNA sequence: TGTGCCAGCAGCTATAAACAGGGACCTTTCGACTATGGCTACACCTTC. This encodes CASSYKQGPFDYGYTF.

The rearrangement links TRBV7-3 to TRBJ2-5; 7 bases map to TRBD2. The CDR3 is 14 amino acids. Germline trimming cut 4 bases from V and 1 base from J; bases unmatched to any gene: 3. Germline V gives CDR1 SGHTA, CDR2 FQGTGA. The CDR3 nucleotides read TGTGCCAGCAGCTCCGGGGGGTCCCAAGAGACCCAGTACTTC. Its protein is CASSSGGSQETQYF.

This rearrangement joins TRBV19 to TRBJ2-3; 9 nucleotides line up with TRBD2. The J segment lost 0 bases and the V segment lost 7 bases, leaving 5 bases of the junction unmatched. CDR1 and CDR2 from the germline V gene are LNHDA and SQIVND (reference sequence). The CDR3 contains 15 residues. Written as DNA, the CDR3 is TGTGCCAGTACCAGGACTAGCGTGAGCACAGATACGCAGTATTTT. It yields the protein CASTRTSVSTDTQYF.

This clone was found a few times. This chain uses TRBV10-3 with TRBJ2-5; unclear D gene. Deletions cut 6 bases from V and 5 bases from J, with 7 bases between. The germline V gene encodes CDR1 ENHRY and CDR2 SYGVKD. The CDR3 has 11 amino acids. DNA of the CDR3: TGTGCCATCAGAGACAAGGAGACCCAGTACTTC. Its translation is CAIRDKETQYF.

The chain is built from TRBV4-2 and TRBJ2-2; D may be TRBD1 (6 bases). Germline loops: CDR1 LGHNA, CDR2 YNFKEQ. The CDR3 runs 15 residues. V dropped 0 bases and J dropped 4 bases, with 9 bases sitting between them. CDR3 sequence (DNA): TGTGCCAGCAGCCAAGAAACAGGGACCACCGGGGAGCTGTTTTTT. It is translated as CASSQETGTTGELFF.

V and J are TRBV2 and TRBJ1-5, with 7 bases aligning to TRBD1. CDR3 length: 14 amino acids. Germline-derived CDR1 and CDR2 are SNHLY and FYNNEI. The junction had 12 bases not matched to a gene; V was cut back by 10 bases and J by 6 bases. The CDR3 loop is CATSEQGNGQPQHF. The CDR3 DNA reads TGTGCCACCTCGGAACAGGGGAACGGTCAGCCCCAGCATTTT.

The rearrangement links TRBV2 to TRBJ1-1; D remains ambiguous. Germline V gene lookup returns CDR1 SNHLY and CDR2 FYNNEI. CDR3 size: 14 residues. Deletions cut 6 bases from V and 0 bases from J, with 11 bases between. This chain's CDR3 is CASSSDLMNTEAFF. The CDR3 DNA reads TGTGCCAGCAGCTCAGATCTCATGAACACTGAAGCTTTCTTT.

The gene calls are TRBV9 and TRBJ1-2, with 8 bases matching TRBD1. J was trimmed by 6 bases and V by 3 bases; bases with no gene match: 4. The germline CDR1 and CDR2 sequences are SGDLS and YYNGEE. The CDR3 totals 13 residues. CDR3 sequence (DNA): TGTGCCAGCAGCGCTTGGACAGGGAATGGCTACACCTTC. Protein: CASSAWTGNGYTF.

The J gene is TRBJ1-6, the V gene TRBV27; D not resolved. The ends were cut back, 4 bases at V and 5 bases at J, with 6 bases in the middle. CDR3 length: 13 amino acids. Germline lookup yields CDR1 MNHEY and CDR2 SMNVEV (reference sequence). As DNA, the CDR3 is TGTGCCAGCAGTTCTACAGATAATTCACCCCTCCACTTT. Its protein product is CASSSTDNSPLHF.

CDR3 loop: CASSLVSGLAGHTDTQYF. The CDR3, as DNA: TGCGCCAGCAGCTTGGTTTCGGGACTAGCGGGGCACACAGATACGCAGTATTTT. The V and J genes are TRBV5-1 and TRBJ2-3; 13 bases are shared with TRBD2. Germline V gene lookup returns CDR1 SGHRS and CDR2 YFSETQ. The junction had 6 bases not matched to a gene; V was cut back by 0 bases and J by 2 bases. The CDR3 has 18 residues.

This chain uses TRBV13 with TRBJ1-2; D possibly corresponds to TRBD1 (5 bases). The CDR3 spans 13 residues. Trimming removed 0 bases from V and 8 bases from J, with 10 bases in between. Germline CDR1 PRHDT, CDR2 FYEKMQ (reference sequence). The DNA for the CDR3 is TGTGCCAGCAGCTTAGGAAGGGGTCCCGGCTACACCTTC. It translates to CASSLGRGPGYTF.

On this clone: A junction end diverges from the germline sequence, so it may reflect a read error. CDR3 coding DNA: TGTGCCAGCAGCTTAGGACACTTC. Encoded protein: CASSLGHF. The V and J genes are TRBV13 and TRBJ1-2; no firm D call. This CDR3 has 8 amino acids. CDR1 is PRHDT, CDR2 FYEKMQ, per germline (reference sequence).

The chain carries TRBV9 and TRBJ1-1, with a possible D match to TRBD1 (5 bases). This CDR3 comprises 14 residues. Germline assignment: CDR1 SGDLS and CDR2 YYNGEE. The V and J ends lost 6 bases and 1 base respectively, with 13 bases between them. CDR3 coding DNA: TGTGCCAGCACCCGCCGGGGGGGGAACACTGAAGCTTTCTTT. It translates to CASTRRGGNTEAFF.

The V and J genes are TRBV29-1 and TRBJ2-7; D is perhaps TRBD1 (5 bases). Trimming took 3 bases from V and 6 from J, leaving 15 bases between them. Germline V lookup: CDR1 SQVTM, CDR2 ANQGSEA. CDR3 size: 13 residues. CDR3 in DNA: TGCAGCGTTGAGGGGCCCGAGAGGTCCGAGCAGTACTTC. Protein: CSVEGPERSEQYF.

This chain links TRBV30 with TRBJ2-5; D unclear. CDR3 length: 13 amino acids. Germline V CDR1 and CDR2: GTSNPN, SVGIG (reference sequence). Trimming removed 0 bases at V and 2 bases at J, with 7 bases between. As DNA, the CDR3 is TGTGCCTGGAGTGTAGCGCGTCAAGAGACCCAGTACTTC. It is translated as CAWSVARQETQYF. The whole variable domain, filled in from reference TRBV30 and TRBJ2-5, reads SQTIHQWPATLVQPVGSPLSLECTVEGTSNPNLYWYRQAAGRGLQLLFYSVGIGQISSEVPQNLSASRPQDRQFILSSKKLLLSDSGFYLCAWSVARQETQYFGPGTRLLVL.

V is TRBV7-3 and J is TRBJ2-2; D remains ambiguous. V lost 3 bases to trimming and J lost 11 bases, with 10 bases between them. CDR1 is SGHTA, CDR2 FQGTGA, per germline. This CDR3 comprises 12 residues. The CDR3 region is CASSFSLSELFF. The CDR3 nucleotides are TGTGCCAGCAGCTTCTCACTTTCAGAGCTGTTTTTT. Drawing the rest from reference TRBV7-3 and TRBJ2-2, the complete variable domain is GAGVSQTPSNKVTEKGKYVELRCDPISGHTALYWYRQSLGQGPEFLIYFQGTGAADDSGLPNDRFFAVRPEGSVSTLKIQRTERGDSAVYLCASSFSLSELFFGEGSRLTVL.

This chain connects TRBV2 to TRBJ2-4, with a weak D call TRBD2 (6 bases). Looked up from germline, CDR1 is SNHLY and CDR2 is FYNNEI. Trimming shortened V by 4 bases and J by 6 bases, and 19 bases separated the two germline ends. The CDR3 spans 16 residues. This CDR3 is CASSGGLPANGNIQYF. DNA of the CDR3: TGTGCCAGCAGTGGGGGACTTCCAGCCAATGGAAACATTCAGTACTTC.

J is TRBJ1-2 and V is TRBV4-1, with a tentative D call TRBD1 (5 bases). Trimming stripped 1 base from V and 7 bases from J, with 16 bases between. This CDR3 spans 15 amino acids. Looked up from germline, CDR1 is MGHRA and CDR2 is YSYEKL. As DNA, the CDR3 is TGCGCCAGCAGCCAAGTCATCGGCAGGGTGGCTGGCTACACCTTC. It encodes CASSQVIGRVAGYTF.

For the CDR3, the DNA is TGCGCCAGCAGGGTTCTAGCGGGCCAAGAGACCCAGTACTTC. Amino acid sequence: CASRVLAGQETQYF. This rearrangement joins TRBV5-1 to TRBJ2-5; TRBD2 matches 8 bases. V lost 5 bases and J lost 1; bases outside the gene matches: 4. This CDR3 region has 14 residues. The germline V gene encodes CDR1 SGHRS and CDR2 YFSETQ.

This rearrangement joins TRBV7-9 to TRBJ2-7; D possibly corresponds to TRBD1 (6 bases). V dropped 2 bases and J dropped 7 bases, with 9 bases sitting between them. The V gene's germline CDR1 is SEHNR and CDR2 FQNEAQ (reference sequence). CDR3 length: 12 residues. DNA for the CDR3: TGTGCCAGCAGCTTAACAGGGCCTGAGCAGTACTTC. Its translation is CASSLTGPEQYF.

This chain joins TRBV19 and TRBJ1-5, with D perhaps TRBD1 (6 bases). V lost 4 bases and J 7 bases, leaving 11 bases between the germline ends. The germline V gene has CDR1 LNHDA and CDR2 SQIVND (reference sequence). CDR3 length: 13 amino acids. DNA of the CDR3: TGTGCCAGTAGTACAGGGGAGATGCAGCCCCAGCATTTT. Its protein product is CASSTGEMQPQHF. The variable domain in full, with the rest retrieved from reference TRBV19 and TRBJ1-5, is DGGITQSPKYLFRKEGQNVTLSCEQNLNHDAMYWYRQDPGQGLRLIYYSQIVNDFQKGDIAEGYSVSREKKESFPLTVTSAQKNPTAFYLCASSTGEMQPQHFGDGTRLSIL.

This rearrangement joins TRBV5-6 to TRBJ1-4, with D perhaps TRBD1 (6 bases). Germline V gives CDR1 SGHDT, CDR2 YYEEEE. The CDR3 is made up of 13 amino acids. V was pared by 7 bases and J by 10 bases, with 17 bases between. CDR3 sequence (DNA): TGTGCCAGCCCGGACAGACTGGTCGGAAAACTGTTTTTT. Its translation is CASPDRLVGKLFF.

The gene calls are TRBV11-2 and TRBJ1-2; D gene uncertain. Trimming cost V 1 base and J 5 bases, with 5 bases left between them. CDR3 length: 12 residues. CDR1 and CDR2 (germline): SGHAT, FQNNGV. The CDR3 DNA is TGTGCCAGCAGCTTAGGGCCTTATGGCTACACCTTC. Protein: CASSLGPYGYTF.

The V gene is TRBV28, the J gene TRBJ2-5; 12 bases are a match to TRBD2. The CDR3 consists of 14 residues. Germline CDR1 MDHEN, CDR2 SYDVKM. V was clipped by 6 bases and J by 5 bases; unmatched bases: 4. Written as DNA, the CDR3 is TGTGCCAGCAGACCTACTAGCGGGGGGGAGACCCAGTACTTC. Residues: CASRPTSGGETQYF.

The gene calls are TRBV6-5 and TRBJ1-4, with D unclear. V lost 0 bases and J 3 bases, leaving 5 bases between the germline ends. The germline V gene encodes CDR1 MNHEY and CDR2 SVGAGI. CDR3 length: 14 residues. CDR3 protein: CASSYSSPNEKLFF. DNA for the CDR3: TGTGCCAGCAGTTACTCCAGTCCTAATGAAAAACTGTTTTTT.

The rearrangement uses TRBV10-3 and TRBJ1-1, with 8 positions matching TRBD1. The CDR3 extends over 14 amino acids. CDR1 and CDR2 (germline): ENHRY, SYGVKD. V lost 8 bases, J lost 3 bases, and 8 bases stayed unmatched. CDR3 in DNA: TGTGCCATCGCCAGACAGGGGAGAGACACTGAAGCTTTCTTT. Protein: CAIARQGRDTEAFF.

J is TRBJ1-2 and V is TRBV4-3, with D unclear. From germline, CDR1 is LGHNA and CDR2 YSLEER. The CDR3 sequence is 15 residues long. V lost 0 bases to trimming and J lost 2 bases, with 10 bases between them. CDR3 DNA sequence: TGCGCCAGCAGCCAAGAGTCAGAATTAAACTATGGCTACACCTTC. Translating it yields CASSQESELNYGYTF.

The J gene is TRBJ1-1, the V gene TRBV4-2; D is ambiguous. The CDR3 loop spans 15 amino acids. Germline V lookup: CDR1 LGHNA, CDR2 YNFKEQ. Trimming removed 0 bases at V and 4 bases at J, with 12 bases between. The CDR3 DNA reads TGTGCCAGCAGCCAAGATCCCGGGGTAACCACTGAAGCTTTCTTT. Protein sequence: CASSQDPGVTTEAFF.